This T cell receptor (beta chain) was identified during a study of control samples from healthy donors and cancer patients. Method: immunoSEQ multiplex PCR; TCRdb's copy keeps in-frame clones and lacks some. The sample lists 150,000 to 200,000 clones; 85% to 90% were seen once. The germline gives CDR1 MGHRA, CDR2 YSYEKL. The CDR3 loop spans 18 amino acids. Trimming shortened V by 4 bases and J by 4 bases, and 22 bases separated the two germline ends. V usage is TRBV4-1 and J usage is TRBJ2-2; D is unresolved. The sequenced sample consisted of blood. The TCR comes from a man aged 25 to 40 in good health. The CDR3 bases are TGCGCCAGCAGCCCTAGGGTCGTTGTTGCGGTAAGCACCGGGGAGCTGTTTTTT. This translates into CASSPRVVVAVSTGELFF.